The 2 T cell receptor beta chains presented below share a single source sample, sequenced in a study of T cell responses to AZD1222 COVID-19 vaccine. TCRdb's table, derived via immunoSEQ multiplex PCR, lists solely in-frame clones and lacks some. The sample holds around 190,000 clones, 80% to 95% seen once. The sequenced sample was peripheral blood, obtained 28 days after the second AZD1222 dose. Every receptor here comes from an adult who received the AZD1222 COVID-19 vaccine.

The chain carries TRBV7-9 and TRBJ1-6; D uncertain. The CDR3 is made up of 13 amino acids. CDR1 and CDR2 from the germline V gene are SEHNR and FQNEAQ (reference sequence). Trimming cost V 1 base and J 7 bases, with 5 bases left between them. CDR3 bases: TGTGCCAGCAGCTTAGAGCAGAATTCACCCCTCCACTTT. Protein sequence: CASSLEQNSPLHF.

V usage is TRBV5-5 and J usage is TRBJ2-6; D not certain. Trimming shortened V by 2 bases and J by 0 bases, and 9 bases separated the two germline ends. Germline-derived CDR1 and CDR2 are SGHKS and YYEKEE (reference sequence). The CDR3 extends over 16 amino acids. CDR3 in amino acids: CASSFLPASGANVLTF. CDR3 nucleotides: TGTGCCAGCAGCTTCCTCCCCGCCTCTGGGGCCAACGTCCTGACTTTC.